The next 2 T cell receptor beta chains were all read from a single sample in a study of blood T cell repertoires in COVID-19 (dated by TCRdb to about 2020). The library was obtained by the immunoSEQ multiplex PCR assay. TCRdb took this table from immuneACCESS and kept in-frame rearrangements with V and J called. Such tables lack part of the clones; where checked against another copy, unresolved V genes explain under half of the gap, and the rest is unexplained. A total of 200,000 to 300,000 clones appear in this sample, around 90% of them only once. Roughly 1.4% of the sample is held by the ten biggest clonotypes. The sample consisted of peripheral blood. The receptors shown here come from an elderly man with acute or convalescent COVID-19.

V gene TRBV24-1 combines with J gene TRBJ2-5; maybe TRBD1 (5 bases). V was clipped by 3 bases and J by 2 bases, with 15 bases between them. In germline, CDR1 is KGHDR, CDR2 SFDVKD. This CDR3 is 16 amino acids long. In DNA form, the CDR3 reads TGTGCCACCAGTGATGCAAGTCGGACAACTCAAGAGACCCAGTACTTC. This sequence encodes CATSDASRTTQETQYF.

The chain recombines TRBV4-3 with TRBJ2-1, with TRBD2 matching over 8 bases. Trimming at V came to 2 bases and at J to 0 bases, leaving 6 bases not matched to a gene. The CDR3 covers 17 residues. Germline assignment: CDR1 LGHNA and CDR2 YSLEER. CDR3 loop: CASSQRTSGSSYNEQFF. The CDR3 DNA sequence: TGCGCCAGCAGCCAAAGGACCAGCGGGAGCTCCTACAATGAGCAGTTCTTC.